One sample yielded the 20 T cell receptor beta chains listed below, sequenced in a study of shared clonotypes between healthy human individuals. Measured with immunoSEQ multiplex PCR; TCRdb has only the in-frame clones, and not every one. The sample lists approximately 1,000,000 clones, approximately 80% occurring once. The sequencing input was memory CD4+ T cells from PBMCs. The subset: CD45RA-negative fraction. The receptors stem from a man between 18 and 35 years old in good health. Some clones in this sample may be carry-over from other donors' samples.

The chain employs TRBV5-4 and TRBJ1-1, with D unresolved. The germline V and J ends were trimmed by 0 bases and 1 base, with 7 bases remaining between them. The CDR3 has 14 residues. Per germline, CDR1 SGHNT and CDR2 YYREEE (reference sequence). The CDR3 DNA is TGTGCCAGCAGCTTGGACAGTTGGAACACTGAAGCTTTCTTT. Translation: CASSLDSWNTEAFF.

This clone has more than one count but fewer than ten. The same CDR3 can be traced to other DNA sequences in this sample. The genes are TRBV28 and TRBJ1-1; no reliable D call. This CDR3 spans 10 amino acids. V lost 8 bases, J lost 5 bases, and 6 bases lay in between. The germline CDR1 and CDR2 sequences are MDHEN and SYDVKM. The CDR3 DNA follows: TGTGCCAGCCAGAGGACTGAAGCTTTCTTT. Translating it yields CASQRTEAFF.

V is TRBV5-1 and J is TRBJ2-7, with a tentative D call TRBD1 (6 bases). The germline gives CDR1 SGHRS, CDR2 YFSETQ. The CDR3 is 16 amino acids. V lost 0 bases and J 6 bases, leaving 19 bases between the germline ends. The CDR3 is CASSLAQGETLGEQYF. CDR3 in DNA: TGCGCCAGCAGCTTGGCACAGGGCGAGACTCTGGGCGAGCAGTACTTC.

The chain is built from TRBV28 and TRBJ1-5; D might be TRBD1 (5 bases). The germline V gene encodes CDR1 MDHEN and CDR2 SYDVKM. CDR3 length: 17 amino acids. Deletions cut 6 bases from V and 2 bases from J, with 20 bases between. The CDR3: CASRDSGRRDGNQPQHF. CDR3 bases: TGTGCCAGCAGAGACAGTGGACGGAGGGATGGCAATCAGCCCCAGCATTTT.

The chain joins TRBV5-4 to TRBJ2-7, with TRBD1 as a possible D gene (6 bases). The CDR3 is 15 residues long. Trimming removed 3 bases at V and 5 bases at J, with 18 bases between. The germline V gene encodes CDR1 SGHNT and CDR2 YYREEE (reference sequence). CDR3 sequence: CASSSQGFKLDEQYF. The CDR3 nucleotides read TGTGCCAGCAGCTCACAGGGATTCAAACTGGACGAGCAGTACTTC.

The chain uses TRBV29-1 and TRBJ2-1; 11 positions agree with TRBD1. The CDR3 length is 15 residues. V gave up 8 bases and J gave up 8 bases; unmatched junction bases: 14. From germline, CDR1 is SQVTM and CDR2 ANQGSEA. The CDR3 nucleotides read TGCAGCTCTCAGGGGGCGGGACAGGGGGATGATGAGCAGTTCTTC. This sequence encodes CSSQGAGQGDDEQFF.

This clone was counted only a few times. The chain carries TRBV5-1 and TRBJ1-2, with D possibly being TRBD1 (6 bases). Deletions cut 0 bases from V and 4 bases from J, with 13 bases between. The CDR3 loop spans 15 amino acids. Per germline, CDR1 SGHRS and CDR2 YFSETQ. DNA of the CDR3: TGCGCCAGCAGCTTGGAGGGCCAGGGGCCCTATGGCTACACCTTC. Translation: CASSLEGQGPYGYTF.

The CDR3 here is CASRRGTSTDTQYF. CDR3 DNA: TGTGCCAGCAGGCGAGGGACTAGCACAGATACGCAGTATTTT. This chain connects TRBV7-2 to TRBJ2-3; perhaps TRBD2 as D (6 bases). V lost 6 bases, J lost 0 bases, and 10 bases lay in between. The CDR3 is 14 amino acids. Germline CDR1 reads SGHTA; CDR2 reads FQGNSA.

CDR3 bases: TGTGCCAGCAGTCCCCTGACTAGCGGGAGGGCCCGGAGCTCCTACAATGAGCAGTTCTTC. This codes for CASSPLTSGRARSSYNEQFF. The chain links TRBV6-4 to TRBJ2-1; TRBD2 aligns across 14 bases. The junction had 12 bases not matched to a gene; V was cut back by 5 bases and J by 0 bases. Per the germline V gene, CDR1 is MRHNA and CDR2 is SNTAGT. There are 20 residues in the CDR3.

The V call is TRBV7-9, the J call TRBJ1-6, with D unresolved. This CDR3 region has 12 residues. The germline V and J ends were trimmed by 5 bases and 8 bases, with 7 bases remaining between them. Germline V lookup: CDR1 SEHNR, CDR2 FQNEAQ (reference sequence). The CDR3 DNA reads TGTGCCAGCAGCCAAGACTATTCACCCCTCCACTTT. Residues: CASSQDYSPLHF.

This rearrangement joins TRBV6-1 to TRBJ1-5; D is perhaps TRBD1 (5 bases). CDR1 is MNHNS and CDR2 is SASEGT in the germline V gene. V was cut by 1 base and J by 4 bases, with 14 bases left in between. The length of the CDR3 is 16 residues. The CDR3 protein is CASSEGRRVGNQPQHF. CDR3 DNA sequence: TGTGCCAGCAGTGAAGGTCGCAGGGTCGGTAATCAGCCCCAGCATTTT.

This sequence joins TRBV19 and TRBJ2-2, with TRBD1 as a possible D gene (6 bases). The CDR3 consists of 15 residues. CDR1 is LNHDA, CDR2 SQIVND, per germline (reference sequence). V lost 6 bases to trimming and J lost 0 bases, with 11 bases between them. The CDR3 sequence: CASRTGTTNTGELFF. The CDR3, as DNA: TGTGCCAGTAGGACCGGGACAACGAACACCGGGGAGCTGTTTTTT.

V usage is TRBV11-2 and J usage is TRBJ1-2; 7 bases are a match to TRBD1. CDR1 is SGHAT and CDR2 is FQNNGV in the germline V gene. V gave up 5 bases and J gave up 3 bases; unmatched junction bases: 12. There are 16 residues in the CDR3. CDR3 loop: CASSIRGGAWDYGYTF. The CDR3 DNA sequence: TGTGCCAGCAGCATTAGAGGGGGCGCATGGGACTATGGCTACACCTTC.

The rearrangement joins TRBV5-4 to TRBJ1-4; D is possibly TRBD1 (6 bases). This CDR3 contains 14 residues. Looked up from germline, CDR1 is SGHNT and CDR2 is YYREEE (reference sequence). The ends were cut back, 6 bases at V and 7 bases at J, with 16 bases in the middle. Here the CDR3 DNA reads TGTGCCAGCACCCGAGGGGGGAGTGGTGAAAAACTGTTTTTT. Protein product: CASTRGGSGEKLFF.

This chain's CDR3 is CASSLAPGLAGGALRNEQFF. In DNA form, the CDR3 reads TGTGCCAGCAGCTTAGCGCCGGGACTAGCGGGAGGGGCATTGAGAAATGAGCAGTTCTTC. The chain links TRBV7-2 to TRBJ2-1; TRBD2 aligns across 16 bases. CDR1 and CDR2 from the germline V gene are SGHTA and FQGNSA. The ends lost 0 bases at V and 7 bases at J; junction bases unmatched: 12. This CDR3 region has 20 residues.

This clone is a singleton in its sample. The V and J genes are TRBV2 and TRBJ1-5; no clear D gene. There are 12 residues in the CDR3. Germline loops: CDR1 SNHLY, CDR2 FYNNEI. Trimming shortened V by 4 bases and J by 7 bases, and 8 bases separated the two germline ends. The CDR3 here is CASSGDMQPQHF. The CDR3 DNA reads TGTGCCAGCAGTGGCGACATGCAGCCCCAGCATTTT.

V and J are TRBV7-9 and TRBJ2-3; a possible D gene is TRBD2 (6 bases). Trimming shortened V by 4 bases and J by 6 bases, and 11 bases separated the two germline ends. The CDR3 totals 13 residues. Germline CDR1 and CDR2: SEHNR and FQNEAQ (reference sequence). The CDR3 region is CASSYDGGDTQYF. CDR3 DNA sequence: TGTGCCAGCAGCTACGATGGGGGGGATACGCAGTATTTT.

The CDR3, as DNA: TGTGCCTGGACCCCAGGGATGATCCCTGGAAACACCATATATTTT. Translation: CAWTPGMIPGNTIYF. This chain links TRBV30 with TRBJ1-3; possibly TRBD1 for D (5 bases). The V and J ends lost 4 bases and 2 bases respectively, with 15 bases between them. The CDR3 consists of 15 residues. Germline lookup yields CDR1 GTSNPN and CDR2 SVGIG (reference sequence).

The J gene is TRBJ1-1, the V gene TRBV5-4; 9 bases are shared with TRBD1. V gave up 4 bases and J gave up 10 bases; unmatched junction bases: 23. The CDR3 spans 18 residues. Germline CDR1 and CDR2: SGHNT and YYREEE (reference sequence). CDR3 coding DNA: TGTGCCAGCAGCCTGCGCAGCACAGGGGGCTCCTCCCAAGTGTTAGCTTTCTTT. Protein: CASSLRSTGGSSQVLAFF.

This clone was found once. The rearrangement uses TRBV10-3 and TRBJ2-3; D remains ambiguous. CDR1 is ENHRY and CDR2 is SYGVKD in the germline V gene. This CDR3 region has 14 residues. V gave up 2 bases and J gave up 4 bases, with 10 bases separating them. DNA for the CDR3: TGTGCCATCAGTGAGGGTAATCGTGCAGATACGCAGTATTTT. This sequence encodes CAISEGNRADTQYF.